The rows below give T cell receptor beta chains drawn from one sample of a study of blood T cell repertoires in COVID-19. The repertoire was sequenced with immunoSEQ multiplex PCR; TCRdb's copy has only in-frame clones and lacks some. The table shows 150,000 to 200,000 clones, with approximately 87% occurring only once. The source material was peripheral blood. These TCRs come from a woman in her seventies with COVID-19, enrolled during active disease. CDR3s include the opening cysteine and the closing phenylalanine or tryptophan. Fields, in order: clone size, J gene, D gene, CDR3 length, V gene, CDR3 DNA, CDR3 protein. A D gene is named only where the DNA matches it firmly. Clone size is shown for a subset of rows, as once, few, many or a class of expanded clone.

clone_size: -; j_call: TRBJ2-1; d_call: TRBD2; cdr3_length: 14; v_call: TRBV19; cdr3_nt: TGTGCCAGTAGTACCCGCGGGAGAAGCAATGAGCAGTTCTTC; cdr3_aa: CASSTRGRSNEQFF
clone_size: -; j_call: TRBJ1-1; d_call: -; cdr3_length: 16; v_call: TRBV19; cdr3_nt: TGTGCCAGTAGTATCCTCGGGAGGGGTACGGACACTGAAGCTTTCTTT; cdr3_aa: CASSILGRGTDTEAFF
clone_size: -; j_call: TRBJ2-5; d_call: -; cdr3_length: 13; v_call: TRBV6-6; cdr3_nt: TGTGCCAGCAGTTTAGTGGGAGAAGAGACCCAGTACTTC; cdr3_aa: CASSLVGEETQYF
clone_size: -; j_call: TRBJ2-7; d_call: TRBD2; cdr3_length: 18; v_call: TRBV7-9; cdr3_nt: TGTGCCAGCAGCAAACGATTATCCAGCGGGAAAGACATGGTGCAGCAGTACTTC; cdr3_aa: CASSKRLSSGKDMVQQYF
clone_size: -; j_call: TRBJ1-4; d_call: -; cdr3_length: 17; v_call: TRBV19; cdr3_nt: TGTGCCAGCGAAGGACAGCTTGGATTCGCAACTAATGAAAAACTGTTTTTT; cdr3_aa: CASEGQLGFATNEKLFF
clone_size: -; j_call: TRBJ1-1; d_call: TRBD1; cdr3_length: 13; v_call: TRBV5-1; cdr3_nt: TGCGCCAGCACTGGACAGGGGAACACTGAAGCTTTCTTT; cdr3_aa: CASTGQGNTEAFF
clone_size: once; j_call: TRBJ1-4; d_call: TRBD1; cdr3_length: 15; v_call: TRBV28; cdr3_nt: TGTGCCAGCAGTCCGTGGACAGGGGGGGGTGAAAAACTGTTTTTT; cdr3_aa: CASSPWTGGGEKLFF
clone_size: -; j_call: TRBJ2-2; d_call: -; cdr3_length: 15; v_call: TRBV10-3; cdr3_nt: TGTGCCATCGGAACCGGGACTCGCGGGTCCGGGGAGCTGTTTTTT; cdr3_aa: CAIGTGTRGSGELFF
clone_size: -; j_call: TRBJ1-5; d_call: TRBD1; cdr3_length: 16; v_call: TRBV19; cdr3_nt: TGTGCCAGTAGTATGCGGGACAGACGTAATAGTCAGCCCCAGCATTTT; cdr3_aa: CASSMRDRRNSQPQHF
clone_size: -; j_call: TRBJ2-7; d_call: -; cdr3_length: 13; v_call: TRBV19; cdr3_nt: TGTGCCAGTAGTATTCAGGGATTTTACGAGCAGTACTTC; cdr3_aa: CASSIQGFYEQYF
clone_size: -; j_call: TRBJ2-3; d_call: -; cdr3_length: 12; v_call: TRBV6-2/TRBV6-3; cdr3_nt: TGTGCCAGCAGTGTAGACTTTGATACGCAGTATTTT; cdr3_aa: CASSVDFDTQYF
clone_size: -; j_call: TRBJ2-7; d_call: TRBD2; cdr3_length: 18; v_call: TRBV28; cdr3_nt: TGTGCCAGCCGGGACACACTAAGGACTAGCGGGCCCTCCTACGAGCAGTACTTC; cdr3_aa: CASRDTLRTSGPSYEQYF
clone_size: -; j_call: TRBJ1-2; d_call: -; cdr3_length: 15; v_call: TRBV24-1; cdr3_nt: TGTGCCACCAGTTCAGGGGCCCGCTCGAACTATGGCTACACCTTC; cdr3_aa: CATSSGARSNYGYTF
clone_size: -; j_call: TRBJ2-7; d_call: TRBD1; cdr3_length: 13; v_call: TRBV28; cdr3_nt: TGTGCCAGCAACATTTTGAGGGGGACAGGGTTGTCCTTC; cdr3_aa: CASNILRGTGLSF
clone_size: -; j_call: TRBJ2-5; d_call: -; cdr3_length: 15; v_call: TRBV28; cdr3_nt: TGTGCCAGCAATCTGCCAGGGGCATCTTTAGAGACCCAGTACTTC; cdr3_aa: CASNLPGASLETQYF
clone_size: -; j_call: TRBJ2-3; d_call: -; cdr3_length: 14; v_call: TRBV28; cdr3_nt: TGTGCCAGCAGTTTGAGTCGGGATGGAGATACGCAGTATTTT; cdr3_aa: CASSLSRDGDTQYF
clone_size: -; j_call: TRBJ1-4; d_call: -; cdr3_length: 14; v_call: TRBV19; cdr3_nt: TGTGCCAGTAGTAATGCAGGGACATATGAAAAACTGTTTTTT; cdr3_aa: CASSNAGTYEKLFF
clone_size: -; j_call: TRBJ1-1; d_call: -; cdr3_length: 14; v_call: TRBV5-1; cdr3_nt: TGCGCCAGCAGCCTAACAGGGTTGGGGACTGAAGCTTTCTTT; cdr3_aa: CASSLTGLGTEAFF